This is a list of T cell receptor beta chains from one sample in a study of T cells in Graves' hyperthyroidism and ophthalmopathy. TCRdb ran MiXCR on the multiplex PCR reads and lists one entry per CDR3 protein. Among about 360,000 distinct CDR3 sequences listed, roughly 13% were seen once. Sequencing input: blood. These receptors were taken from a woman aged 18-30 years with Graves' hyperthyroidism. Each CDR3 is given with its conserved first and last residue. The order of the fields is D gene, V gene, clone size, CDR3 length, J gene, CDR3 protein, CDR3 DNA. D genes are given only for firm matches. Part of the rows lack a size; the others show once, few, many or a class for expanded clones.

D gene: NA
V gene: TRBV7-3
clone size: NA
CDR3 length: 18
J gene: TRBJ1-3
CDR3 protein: CASSLYGQGGFSGNTIYF
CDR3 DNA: TGTGCCAGCAGCCTCTACGGTCAGGGAGGATTCTCTGGAAACACCATATATTTT

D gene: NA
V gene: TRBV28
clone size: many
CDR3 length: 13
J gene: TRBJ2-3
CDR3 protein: CASRRQPTDTQYF
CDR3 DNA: TGTGCCAGCAGAAGACAACCCACAGATACGCAGTATTTT

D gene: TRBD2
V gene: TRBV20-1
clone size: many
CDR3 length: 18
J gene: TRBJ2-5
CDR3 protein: CSAYGGGGAPASLETQYF
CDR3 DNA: TGCAGTGCCTATGGTGGCGGGGGGGCCCCAGCTTCACTTGAGACCCAGTACTTC

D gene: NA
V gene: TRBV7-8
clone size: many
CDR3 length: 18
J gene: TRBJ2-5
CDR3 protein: CASSLAGAGLSFKETQYF
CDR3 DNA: TGTGCCAGCAGCTTAGCCGGGGCAGGTTTGTCTTTCAAGGAGACCCAGTACTTC

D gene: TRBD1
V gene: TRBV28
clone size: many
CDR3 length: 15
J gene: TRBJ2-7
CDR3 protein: CASSTATGGYYEQYF
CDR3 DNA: TGTGCCAGCAGTACCGCGACAGGGGGGTACTACGAGCAGTACTTC

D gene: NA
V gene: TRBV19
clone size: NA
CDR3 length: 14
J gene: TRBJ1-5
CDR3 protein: CASSIGGKHQPQHF
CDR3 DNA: TGTGCCAGTAGTATCGGGGGCAAGCATCAGCCCCAGCATTTT

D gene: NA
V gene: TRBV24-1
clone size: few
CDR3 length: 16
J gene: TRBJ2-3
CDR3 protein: CATSDSNRGRADTQYF
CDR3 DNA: TGTGCCACCAGTGATTCCAACCGGGGCCGGGCAGATACGCAGTATTTT

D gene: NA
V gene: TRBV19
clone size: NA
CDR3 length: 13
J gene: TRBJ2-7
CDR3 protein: CASKRGPSYEQYF
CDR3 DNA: TGTGCCAGTAAGAGGGGTCCTTCCTACGAGCAGTACTTC

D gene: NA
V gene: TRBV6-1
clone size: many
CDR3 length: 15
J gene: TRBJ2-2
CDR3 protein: CASSSTGANTGELFF
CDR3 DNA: TGTGCCAGCAGTTCGACAGGTGCGAACACCGGGGAGCTGTTTTTT

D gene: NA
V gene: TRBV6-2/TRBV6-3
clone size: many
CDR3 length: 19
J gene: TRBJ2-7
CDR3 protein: CASSYNGSYVWGRWYEQYF
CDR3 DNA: TGTGCCAGCAGTTACAATGGCAGTTATGTATGGGGACGGTGGTACGAGCAGTACTTC

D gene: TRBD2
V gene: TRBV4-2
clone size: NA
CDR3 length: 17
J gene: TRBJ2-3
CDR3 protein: CASSQDREGRSTDTQYF
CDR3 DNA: TGTGCCAGCAGCCAAGATCGGGAGGGGAGGAGCACAGATACGCAGTATTTT

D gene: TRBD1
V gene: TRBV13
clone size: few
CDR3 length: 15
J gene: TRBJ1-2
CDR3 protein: CASSWKGQGVGGYTF
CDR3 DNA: TGTGCCAGCAGCTGGAAAGGACAGGGGGTGGGCGGCTACACCTTC

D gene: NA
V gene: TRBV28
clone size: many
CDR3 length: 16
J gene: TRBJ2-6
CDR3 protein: CASSFSRASGANVLTF
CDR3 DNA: TGTGCCAGCAGTTTTTCGCGGGCCTCTGGGGCCAACGTCCTGACTTTC

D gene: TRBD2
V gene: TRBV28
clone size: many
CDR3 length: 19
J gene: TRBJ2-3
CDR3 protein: CASSSSRGLAIDGPDTQYF
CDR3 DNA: TGTGCCAGCAGCAGTTCCCGGGGACTAGCGATCGATGGGCCAGATACGCAGTATTTT

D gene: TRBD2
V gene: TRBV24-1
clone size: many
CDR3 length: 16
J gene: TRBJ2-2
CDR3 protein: CATSDALAGVSGELFF
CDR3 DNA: TGTGCCACCAGTGATGCGCTAGCGGGAGTTAGCGGGGAGCTGTTTTTT

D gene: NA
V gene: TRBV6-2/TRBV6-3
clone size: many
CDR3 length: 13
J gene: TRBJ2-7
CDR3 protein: CASSYASTYEQYF
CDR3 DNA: TGTGCCAGCAGTTACGCCAGTACCTACGAGCAGTACTTC